This T cell receptor (beta chain) comes out of a study of cytomegalovirus exposure and HLA in healthy donors. Sequenced by immunoSEQ multiplex PCR; TCRdb stores in-frame clones only, minus some. This table has approximately 150,000 clones, roughly 86% appearing once. Germline CDR1 is SGHAT and CDR2 is FQNNGV. Trimming took off 5 bases at V and 7 bases at J, with 12 bases between the two ends. The CDR3 sequence is 13 residues long. The receptor was isolated from a man between 18 and 35 years old in good health and CMV-seropositive. The specimen sequenced was PBMCs. The rearrangement links TRBV11-2 to TRBJ2-1, with D maybe TRBD1 (5 bases). The CDR3 is CASSLAGFNEQFF. CDR3 nucleotide sequence: TGTGCCAGCAGCCTCGCAGGGTTTAATGAGCAGTTCTTC.